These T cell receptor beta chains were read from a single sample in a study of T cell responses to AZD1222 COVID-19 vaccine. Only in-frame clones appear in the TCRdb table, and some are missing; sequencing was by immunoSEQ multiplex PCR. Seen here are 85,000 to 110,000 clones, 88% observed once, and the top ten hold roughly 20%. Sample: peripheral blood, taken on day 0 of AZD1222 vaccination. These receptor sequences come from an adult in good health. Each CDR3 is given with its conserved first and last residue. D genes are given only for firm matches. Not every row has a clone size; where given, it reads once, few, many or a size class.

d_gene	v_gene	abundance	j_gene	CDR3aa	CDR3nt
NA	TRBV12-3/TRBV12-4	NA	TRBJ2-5	CASSFRNRGENF	TGTGCCAGCAGTTTCCGTAACAGAGGTGAAAACTTC
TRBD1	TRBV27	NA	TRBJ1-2	CASSLFQGADGYTF	TGTGCCAGCAGTTTATTTCAGGGGGCTGATGGCTACACCTTC
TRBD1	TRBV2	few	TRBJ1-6	CASKRTGEDSPLHF	TGTGCCAGCAAGAGGACAGGGGAGGATTCACCCCTCCACTTT
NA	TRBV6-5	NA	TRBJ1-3	CASRGTAGNTIYF	TGTGCCAGCAGAGGGACGGCTGGAAACACCATATATTTT
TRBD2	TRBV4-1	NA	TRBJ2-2	CASSQAISGGAVGELFF	TGCGCCAGCAGCCAAGCCATTAGCGGGGGGGCTGTCGGGGAGCTGTTTTTT
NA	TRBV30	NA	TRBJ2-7	CAWSRVYEQYF	TGTGCCTGGAGTAGAGTTTACGAGCAGTACTTC
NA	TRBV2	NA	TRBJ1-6	CASSESGQPNSPLHF	TGTGCCAGCAGTGAATCGGGGCAGCCAAATTCACCCCTCCACTTT
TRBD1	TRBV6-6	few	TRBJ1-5	CASTTKTGTGGQPQHF	TGTGCCAGCACCACTAAAACCGGGACAGGGGGTCAGCCCCAGCATTTT
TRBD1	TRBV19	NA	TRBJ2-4	CASTLTGVMAKNIQYF	TGTGCCAGTACCTTGACAGGGGTGATGGCCAAAAACATTCAGTACTTC
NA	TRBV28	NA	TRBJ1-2	CASSSFSGTANYGYTF	TGTGCCAGCAGTTCATTTAGTGGGACGGCTAACTATGGCTACACCTTC
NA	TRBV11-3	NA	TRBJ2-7	CASSSIDYEQYF	TGTGCCAGCAGCTCCATAGACTACGAGCAGTACTTC
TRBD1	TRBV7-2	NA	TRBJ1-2	CASSSRTGNYGYTF	TGTGCCAGCAGCTCACGGACAGGGAACTATGGCTACACCTTC
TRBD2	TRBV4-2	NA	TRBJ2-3	CASSQAEAGGRTDTQYF	TGTGCCAGCAGCCAAGCTGAAGCGGGGGGGCGAACAGATACGCAGTATTTT
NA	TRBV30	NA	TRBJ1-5	CAWGQGDNQPQHF	TGTGCCTGGGGTCAGGGTGACAATCAGCCCCAGCATTTT
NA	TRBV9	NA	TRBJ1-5	CASGEGDQPQHF	TGTGCCTCAGGGGAGGGAGATCAGCCCCAGCATTTT
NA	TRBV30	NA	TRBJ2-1	CAWTLALSSSYNEQFF	TGTGCCTGGACTTTGGCCCTCTCGAGCTCCTACAATGAGCAGTTCTTC
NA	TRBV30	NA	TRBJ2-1	CAWTRGANEQFF	TGTGCCTGGACCCGAGGAGCCAATGAGCAGTTCTTC
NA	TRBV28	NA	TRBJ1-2	CASRVANYGYTF	TGTGCCAGCAGGGTAGCTAACTATGGCTACACCTTC
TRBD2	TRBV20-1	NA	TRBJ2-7	CSASYLSSGGLQSSYEQYF	TGCAGTGCTAGTTACCTTTCCAGCGGGGGGCTCCAGAGCTCCTACGAGCAGTACTTC
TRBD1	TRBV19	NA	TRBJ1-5	CASSPSTGFNQPQHF	TGTGCCAGTAGTCCGTCGACAGGGTTCAATCAGCCCCAGCATTTT
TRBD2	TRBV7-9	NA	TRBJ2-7	CASTSTSAYEQYF	TGTGCCAGCACCTCCACTAGCGCGTACGAGCAGTACTTC
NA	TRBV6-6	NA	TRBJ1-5	CASSYIVAQPQHF	TGTGCCAGCAGTTACATAGTGGCTCAGCCCCAGCATTTT
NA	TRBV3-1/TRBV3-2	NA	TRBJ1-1	CASSQGPSTEAFF	TGTGCCAGCAGCCAAGGACCGTCCACTGAAGCTTTCTTT
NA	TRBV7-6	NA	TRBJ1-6	CASSTPPGTSSYNSPLHF	TGTGCCAGCAGCACACCACCAGGGACGAGCTCCTATAATTCACCCCTCCACTTT
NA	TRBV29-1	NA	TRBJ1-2	CSVEERVQGGYTF	TGCAGCGTTGAAGAAAGGGTCCAGGGGGGCTACACCTTC
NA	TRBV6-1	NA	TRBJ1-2	CASSEVRGGGYTF	TGTGCCAGCAGTGAAGTTAGGGGTGGTGGCTACACCTTC
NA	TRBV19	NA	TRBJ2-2	CASSRYVQINTGELFF	TGTGCCAGTAGCCGGTACGTACAGATTAACACCGGGGAGCTGTTTTTT
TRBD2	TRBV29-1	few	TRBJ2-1	CSGGTSGIHEQFF	TGCAGCGGGGGGACTAGCGGGATCCATGAGCAGTTCTTC
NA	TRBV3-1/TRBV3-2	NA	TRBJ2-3	CASSQQGGGQDTQYF	TGTGCCAGCAGCCAACAGGGAGGGGGGCAAGATACGCAGTATTTT
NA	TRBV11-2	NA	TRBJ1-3	CASSLGSGAGNTIYF	TGTGCCAGCAGCCTGGGGTCCGGGGCTGGAAACACCATATATTTT
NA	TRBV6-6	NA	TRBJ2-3	CASSYLGWNTDTQYF	TGTGCCAGCAGTTACCTTGGCTGGAACACAGATACGCAGTATTTT
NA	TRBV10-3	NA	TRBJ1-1	CAISDAGDTEAFF	TGTGCCATCAGTGACGCCGGGGACACTGAAGCTTTCTTT
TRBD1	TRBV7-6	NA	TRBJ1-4	CASSQTPDRVNEKLFF	TGTGCCAGCAGCCAGACCCCGGACAGGGTTAATGAAAAACTGTTTTTT
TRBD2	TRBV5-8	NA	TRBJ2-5	CASKGLAGFQETQYF	TGTGCCAGTAAAGGACTAGCGGGGTTCCAAGAGACCCAGTACTTC
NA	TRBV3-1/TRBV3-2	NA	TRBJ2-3	CASSPTQSCSGPTDTQYF	TGTGCCAGCAGCCCAACTCAAAGTTGTTCAGGTCCGACAGATACGCAGTATTTT
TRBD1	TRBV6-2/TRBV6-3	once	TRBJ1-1	CASSHRDRWTEAFF	TGTGCCAGCAGTCACAGGGACAGGTGGACTGAAGCTTTCTTT
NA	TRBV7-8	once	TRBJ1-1	CASRGSRGLSTEAFF	TGTGCCAGCAGGGGGTCTCGGGGATTGAGCACTGAAGCTTTCTTT
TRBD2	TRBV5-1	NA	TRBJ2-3	CASSRGDRTDTQYF	TGCGCCAGCAGCCGGGGGGACCGGACAGATACGCAGTATTTT
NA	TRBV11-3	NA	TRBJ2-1	CASSSGYNEQFF	TGTGCCAGCAGCTCGGGGTACAATGAGCAGTTCTTC